This section outlines one T cell receptor (beta chain) sequence together with its context. Germline assignment: CDR1 SEHNR and CDR2 FQNEAQ (reference sequence). V dropped 1 base and J dropped 0 bases, with 9 bases sitting between them. The CDR3 is 15 amino acids. This specimen comes from a study of CD8 T cells in Susac syndrome. When the RNA was reverse transcribed, random hexamers were used with an input of roughly 0.5 to 1 ug. The authors amplified TCR beta CDR3 across 54 Vbeta and 13 Jbeta using immunoSEQ multiplex PCR. Each CDR3 protein gets one entry after TCRdb re-called the immunoSEQ multiplex PCR reads with MiXCR. The profile shows fewer than 35,000 distinct CDR3 sequences, roughly 94% of them singletons.

Sequencing was done on a sample of CD8+ T cells from PBMCs. This sequence was found in a human donor in good health. V gene TRBV7-9 combines with J gene TRBJ1-1; maybe TRBD1 (6 bases). The chain's CDR3 is CASSLGAGVNTEAFF. CDR3 DNA sequence: TGTGCCAGCAGCTTAGGGGCAGGGGTGAACACTGAAGCTTTCTTT.